This T cell receptor (beta chain) was identified during a study of monozygotic twins with inflammatory bowel disease. Whole-study findings and limits: Repertoire similarity was not found to differ between concordant and discordant twins, possibly from limited power. With others, IBD patients shared fewer clonotypes than healthy twins did, especially with disease activity.

CDR1 is GTSNPN, CDR2 SVGIG, per germline (reference sequence). CDR3 size: 17 residues. TCRdb re-called the 5' RACE reads, yielding one record per CDR3 amino acid sequence without DNA. The sample holds a few hundred thousand distinct CDR3 sequences. On this clonotype: The antigen is undetermined.

The receptor was derived from a human donor with ulcerative colitis or Crohn's disease, or a healthy co-twin of an affected twin (not recorded which). This chain links TRBV30 with TRBJ1-2; checking the TCRdb D call of TRBD1 is not possible without DNA. The sample was blood. The CDR3 is CAWSVLRGGGASYGYTF. The full variable domain, rest sourced from reference TRBV30 and TRBJ1-2, is SQTIHQWPATLVQPVGSPLSLECTVEGTSNPNLYWYRQAAGRGLQLLFYSVGIGQISSEVPQNLSASRPQDRQFILSSKKLLLSDSGFYLCAWSVLRGGGASYGYTFGSGTRLTVV.